The 23 T cell receptor beta chains listed next were all sequenced from one sample in a study of PD-1 blockade in classical Hodgkin lymphoma. Regarding time point: newly diagnosed, previously untreated cHL patient sample. Isolation of CD4+ T cells from thawed PBMCs was performed by magnetic negative selection. Some clones are missing from TCRdb's copy, which holds only in-frame ones; the method was immunoSEQ multiplex PCR. Found here are about 24,000 clones, around 90% of them singletons; the top ten hold approximately 0.54%. The sample was CD4+ T cells from blood. The origin of the receptors is a human donor with classical Hodgkin lymphoma.

V usage is TRBV28 and J usage is TRBJ2-5; D may be TRBD1 (6 bases). With 8 bases removed from V and 5 bases from J, the gap between germline ends came to 21 bases. The germline V gene encodes CDR1 MDHEN and CDR2 SYDVKM. This CDR3 contains 15 residues. CDR3: CASLRDIHVQETQYF. CDR3 sequence (DNA): TGTGCCAGCCTTCGGGACATACACGTCCAGGAGACCCAGTACTTC.

V and J are TRBV10-3 and TRBJ1-1; no reliable D call. Trimming took 0 bases from V and 4 from J, leaving 15 bases between them. CDR3 size: 16 residues. Per germline, CDR1 ENHRY and CDR2 SYGVKD. Here the CDR3 DNA reads TGTGCCATCAGTGAGTCGCCCCTCGGGGAGGGCACTGAAGCTTTCTTT. As protein: CAISESPLGEGTEAFF.

This chain links TRBV18 with TRBJ1-1; 7 bases are a match to TRBD1. This CDR3 has 14 residues. Germline CDR1 is KGHSH and CDR2 is LQKENI. V dropped 3 bases and J dropped 4; count of bases not matched to a gene: 5. The CDR3 here is CASSPSPGGTEAFF. The CDR3 coding sequence is TGTGCCAGCTCACCGTCCCCAGGGGGCACTGAAGCTTTCTTT.

The rearrangement links TRBV5-1 to TRBJ1-1, with D maybe TRBD1 (5 bases). The CDR3 length is 14 residues. Germline V gene data show CDR1 as SGHRS and CDR2 as YFSETQ. Trimming removed 2 bases from V and 2 bases from J, with 10 bases in between. Written as DNA, the CDR3 is TGCGCCAGCAGCTTTACGGGGCCTAACACTGAAGCTTTCTTT. This sequence encodes CASSFTGPNTEAFF.

The J gene is TRBJ2-3, the V gene TRBV5-1, with 11 bases lining up with TRBD2. The CDR3 has 18 amino acids. V shed 4 bases, J shed 4 bases, and the junction held 14 bases outside the gene matches. Germline V gives CDR1 SGHRS, CDR2 YFSETQ. CDR3 in amino acids: CASSGPLAGVSTPDTQYF. The CDR3 DNA reads TGCGCCAGCAGCGGACCACTAGCGGGGGTCTCCACCCCAGATACGCAGTATTTT.

In its sample, this clone was seen once. This chain uses TRBV14 with TRBJ2-7; TRBD1 aligns across 9 bases. CDR3 length equals 15 residues. Unmatched junction bases numbered 5, after V lost 1 base and J lost 4 bases. Germline assignment: CDR1 SGHDN and CDR2 FVKESK. DNA for the CDR3: TGTGCCAGCAGCCAAGGGGGACAGGGACTGTACGAGCAGTACTTC. Encoded protein: CASSQGGQGLYEQYF.

V is TRBV4-3 and J is TRBJ2-3; 7 bases are shared with TRBD1. CDR1 is LGHNA and CDR2 is YSLEER in the germline V gene. This CDR3 has 15 amino acids. With V trimmed by 3 bases and J by 1 base, 4 bases remained unmatched. The CDR3 loop is CASSQTGQGTDTQYF. As DNA, the CDR3 is TGCGCCAGCAGCCAGACCGGACAGGGCACAGATACGCAGTATTTT.

V gene TRBV2 combines with J gene TRBJ1-4; no firm D call. The CDR3 loop spans 14 amino acids. V was pared by 7 bases and J by 6 bases, with 15 bases between. Germline assignment: CDR1 SNHLY and CDR2 FYNNEI. DNA of the CDR3: TGTGCCAGCAACCTTGGGGAGCGGGATGAAAAACTGTTTTTT. Protein: CASNLGERDEKLFF.

The rearrangement uses TRBV6-5 and TRBJ2-7; possibly TRBD2 for D (5 bases). Germline V CDR1 and CDR2: MNHEY, SVGAGI. V was pared by 9 bases and J by 4 bases, with 19 bases between. This CDR3 region has 14 residues. The CDR3 spells CASRANGLRYEQYF. CDR3 nucleotide sequence: TGTGCCAGTCGCGCAAACGGACTCCGGTACGAGCAGTACTTC.

The chain combines TRBV11-2 with TRBJ2-3, with 7 bases aligning to TRBD2. Germline V lookup: CDR1 SGHAT, CDR2 FQNNGV. J was trimmed by 0 bases and V by 5 bases; bases with no gene match: 11. The CDR3 consists of 17 residues. CDR3 DNA sequence: TGTGCCAGCAGCCCTAGGACTAGAATTTCTAGCACAGATACGCAGTATTTT. Residues: CASSPRTRISSTDTQYF.

The chain uses TRBV19 and TRBJ2-5, with 8 bases aligning to TRBD2. Losses at the gene ends were 6 bases for V and 5 bases for J; bases not matched to a gene: 8. Per germline, CDR1 LNHDA and CDR2 SQIVND (reference sequence). This CDR3 spans 14 amino acids. The CDR3, as DNA: TGTGCCAGTAGCCCAGTAGCGGGGTACGAGACCCAGTACTTC. This encodes CASSPVAGYETQYF.

J is TRBJ1-1 and V is TRBV28; D perhaps matches TRBD1 (5 bases). Germline V gives CDR1 MDHEN, CDR2 SYDVKM. The CDR3 extends over 13 amino acids. Trimming removed 5 bases from V and 5 bases from J, with 12 bases in between. The CDR3 sequence: CASSLWGVTEAFF. In nucleotides, the CDR3 is TGTGCCAGCAGTCTCTGGGGGGTAACTGAAGCTTTCTTT.

The chain is built from TRBV5-1 and TRBJ2-7, with 11 bases lining up with TRBD2. CDR3 length: 18 residues. Germline V CDR1 and CDR2: SGHRS, YFSETQ. V shed 2 bases, J shed 2 bases, and the junction held 12 bases outside the gene matches. Here the CDR3 DNA reads TGCGCCAGCAGCTTAGGATCTCCTAGCGGGGGGCCAGCCTACGAGCAGTACTTC. This translates into CASSLGSPSGGPAYEQYF.

This clone occurred once. This chain uses TRBV12-2 with TRBJ1-1. TRBV12-2 is an annotated pseudogene. There are 15 residues in the CDR3. The CDR3 sequence is CASRLSRVSGTEAFF. The CDR3 DNA follows: TGTGCAAGTCGCTTATCACGTGTGAGCGGTACTGAAGCTTTCTTT.

This chain uses TRBV19 with TRBJ2-3; the match to TRBD2 covers 8 bases. Germline V gene sequence: CDR1 LNHDA, CDR2 SQIVND (reference sequence). J gave up 2 bases and V 5 bases, and 15 bases lay outside the gene matches. The CDR3 loop spans 18 amino acids. Here the CDR3 reads CASSPYGLAPSSTDTQYF. For the CDR3, the DNA is TGTGCCAGTAGTCCCTACGGACTAGCACCCTCCTCCACAGATACGCAGTATTTT.

The chain links TRBV7-2 to TRBJ2-5; D may match TRBD1 or TRBD2 (6 bases each). This CDR3 spans 14 amino acids. CDR1 and CDR2 (germline): SGHTA, FQGNSA. V shed 1 base and J shed 4 bases, with 10 bases lying between them. The CDR3 DNA sequence: TGTGCCAGCAGCTTAGTCAGGGGAGGAGAGACCCAGTACTTC. Protein: CASSLVRGGETQYF.

The chain uses TRBV28 and TRBJ2-5; D is uncertain. The CDR3 covers 15 residues. Trimming removed 6 bases from V and 5 bases from J, with 19 bases in between. Looked up from germline, CDR1 is MDHEN and CDR2 is SYDVKM. This CDR3 is CASSLNAGPQETQYF. CDR3 DNA sequence: TGTGCCAGCAGCCTCAATGCCGGGCCCCAGGAGACCCAGTACTTC.

The gene calls are TRBV5-4 and TRBJ2-5, with no clear D. The CDR3 sequence is 13 residues long. V lost 4 bases and J lost 0, with 7 bases in between. Germline CDR1 reads SGHNT; CDR2 reads YYREEE (reference sequence). CDR3 bases: TGTGCCAGCAGCGAGAGAGACCAAGAGACCCAGTACTTC. Amino acids: CASSERDQETQYF.

This chain joins TRBV6-5 and TRBJ1-6; TRBD1 is a possible D gene (5 bases). From germline, CDR1 is MNHEY and CDR2 SVGAGI. This CDR3 comprises 15 residues. V was shortened by 0 bases and J by 10 bases, with 13 bases between the two germline ends. The CDR3 is CASSYSRGPGSPLHF. Written as DNA, the CDR3 is TGTGCCAGCAGTTACTCTAGGGGCCCGGGGTCACCCCTCCACTTT.

The genes are TRBV30 and TRBJ2-5; 12 nucleotides match TRBD2. The V gene end was trimmed by 3 bases and the J gene end by 5 bases; junction bases not matched to a gene: 4. This CDR3 has 14 residues. From germline, CDR1 is GTSNPN and CDR2 SVGIG (reference sequence). DNA of the CDR3: TGTGCCTGGAGCCTAGGACTAGCGGGGGAGACCCAGTACTTC. Its translation: CAWSLGLAGETQYF.

The genes are TRBV28 and TRBJ2-7, with D unclear. The CDR3 has 13 amino acids. Germline V CDR1 and CDR2: MDHEN, SYDVKM. The V gene lost 7 bases and the J gene lost 5 bases, with 15 bases spanning the gap. CDR3 DNA sequence: TGTGCCAGCATAGGACGGCGGCCTCACGAGCAGTACTTC. It specifies CASIGRRPHEQYF. The whole variable domain, filled in from reference TRBV28 and TRBJ2-7, reads DVKVTQSSRYLVKRTGEKVFLECVQDMDHENMFWYRQDPGLGLRLIYFSYDVKMKEKGDIPEGYSVSREKKERFSLILESASTNQTSMYLCASIGRRPHEQYFGPGTRLTVT.

The rearrangement uses TRBV10-1 and TRBJ2-2; no reliable D call. Germline assignment: CDR1 WNHNN and CDR2 SYGVQD (reference sequence). Trimming stripped 6 bases from V and 5 bases from J, with 10 bases between. The CDR3 is 13 residues long. CDR3: CASSLSTTGELFF. CDR3 bases: TGCGCCAGCAGCCTCAGTACGACCGGGGAGCTGTTTTTT.

This chain joins TRBV14 and TRBJ1-3; D unclear. Germline V gene sequence: CDR1 SGHDN, CDR2 FVKESK. The ends were cut back, 0 bases at V and 4 bases at J, with 13 bases in the middle. The CDR3 consists of 16 residues. The CDR3 DNA sequence: TGTGCCAGCAGCCAAGATACCCACGCCAGGGGAAACACCATATATTTT. Its protein product is CASSQDTHARGNTIYF.